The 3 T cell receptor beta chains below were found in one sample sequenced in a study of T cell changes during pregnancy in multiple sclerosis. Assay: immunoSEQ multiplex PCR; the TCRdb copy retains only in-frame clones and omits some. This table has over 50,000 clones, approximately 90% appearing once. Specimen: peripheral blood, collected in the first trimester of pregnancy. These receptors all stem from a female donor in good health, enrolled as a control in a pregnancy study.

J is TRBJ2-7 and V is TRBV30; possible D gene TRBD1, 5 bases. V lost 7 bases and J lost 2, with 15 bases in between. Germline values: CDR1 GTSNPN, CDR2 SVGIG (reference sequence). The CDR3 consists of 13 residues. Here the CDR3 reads CASFPGFPYEQYF. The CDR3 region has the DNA TGTGCCTCATTTCCAGGGTTCCCCTACGAGCAGTACTTC.

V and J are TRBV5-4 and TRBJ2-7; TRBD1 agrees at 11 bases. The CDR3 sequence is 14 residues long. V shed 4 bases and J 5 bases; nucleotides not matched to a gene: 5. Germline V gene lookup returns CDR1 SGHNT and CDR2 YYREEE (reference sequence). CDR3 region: CASSAGQGVNEQYF. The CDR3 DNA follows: TGTGCCAGCAGCGCGGGACAGGGGGTCAACGAGCAGTACTTC. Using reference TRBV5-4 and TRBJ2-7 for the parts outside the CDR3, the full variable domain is ETGVTQSPTHLIKTRGQQVTLRCSSQSGHNTVSWYQQALGQGPQFIFQYYREEENGRGNFPPRFSGLQFPNYSSELNVNALELDDSALYLCASSAGQGVNEQYFGPGTRLTVT.

The CDR3 DNA follows: TGTGCCAGTAGTATAGTTCCCCGACAGACGAATCAGCCCCAGCATTTT. Translating it yields CASSIVPRQTNQPQHF. This rearrangement joins TRBV19 to TRBJ1-5, with a weak D call TRBD1 (5 bases). The V gene's germline CDR1 is LNHDA and CDR2 SQIVND (reference sequence). V lost 1 base, J lost 4 bases, and 14 bases lay in between. The CDR3 is made up of 16 amino acids.